Included here is one T cell receptor (beta chain) sequence, with context. What it binds is unknown. This CDR3 is 15 amino acids long. V was trimmed by 0 bases and J by 4 bases, leaving 11 bases between them. Germline lookup yields CDR1 SGDLS and CDR2 YYNGEE. One entry per CDR3 protein results from TCRdb running MiXCR on the 5' RACE reads. Of 350,000 to 500,000 distinct CDR3 sequences in the sample, 18% were seen once. This record belongs to a study of T-cell memory formation after mild COVID-19. On the study more broadly: TCR clusters were mostly donor specific.

Findings and limits, study-wide: Researchers report contracting CD4+ clones mostly in CM and EM, with CD8+ clones in EMRA. Day 15 to 85 contracting clones showed balanced CD4/CD8; day 15 to 37 expanders favored CD4+.

Sequenced input: PBMCs or a T cell subset sorted from them (not recorded which). The V gene is TRBV9, the J gene TRBJ1-3, with D possibly matching TRBD1 (6 bases). The TCR comes from a man between 18 and 29 years old who had mild COVID-19 (a few samples of this study predate the infection). Cell type and time point are not known. For the CDR3, the DNA is TGTGCCAGCAGCGTAGGTGGGGGCGAAGGAAACACCATATATTTT. Amino acid sequence: CASSVGGGEGNTIYF.